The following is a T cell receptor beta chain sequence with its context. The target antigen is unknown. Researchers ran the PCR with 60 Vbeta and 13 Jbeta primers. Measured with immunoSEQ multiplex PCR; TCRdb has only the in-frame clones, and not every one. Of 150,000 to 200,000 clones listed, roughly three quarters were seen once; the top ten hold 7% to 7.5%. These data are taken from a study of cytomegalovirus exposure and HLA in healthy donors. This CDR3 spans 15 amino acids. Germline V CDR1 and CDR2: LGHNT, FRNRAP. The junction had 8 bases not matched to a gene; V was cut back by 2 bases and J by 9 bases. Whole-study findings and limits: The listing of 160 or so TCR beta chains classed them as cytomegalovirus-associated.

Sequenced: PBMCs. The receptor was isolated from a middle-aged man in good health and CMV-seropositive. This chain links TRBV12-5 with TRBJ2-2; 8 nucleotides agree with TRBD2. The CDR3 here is CASGLLPTSGWELFF. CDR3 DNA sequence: TGTGCTAGTGGTTTGCTCCCAACTAGCGGATGGGAGCTGTTTTTT.